This record covers a single T cell receptor (beta chain). The antigen it binds to is not known. Base qualities were left out, and no much larger clone turns up one base away. TCR beta VDJ combination and CDR3 sequence profiling used genomic DNA as the template. An Illumina HiSeq 2000 was used for TCR repertoire sequencing. The original pipeline was this. TRBV/TRBJ rearrangement plots, CDR3 size and DJ length profiles, and Simpson's diversity index were used to assess repertoires. Whichever DNA sequence was most abundant in the deep sequencing data was defined as the immunodominant clone. CDR3 amino acid sequences were screened for sharing across subjects and were compared with published repertoires and the VDJdb database. TCRdb itself trimmed the public reads at Q25 with fastp, ran MiXCR and retained productive beta chains. Rows merge per CDR3 protein into single entries with the most common DNA and genes. The V and J calls, along with clone size, are taken from TCRdb and not from the paper's own processing. This sample holds hundreds of thousands of distinct CDR3 sequences; approximately 70% were observed only once. The leading ten clones occupy 4% of the sample.

The data derive from a study of CD8+CD57+ T cells in acquired aplastic anemia (dated by TCRdb to 2016 to 2018). Broadly, across the study: DNA extracted from sorted CD4+ and CD8+ cells had a mean of approximately 3.5 ug, with a range of 0.2 to 27.4 ug. Mean read counts for healthy donor samples were roughly 10 million for CD4+ cells and about 12 million for CD8+ cells. Points the paper makes about the study in general: Around 30 CD8+ CDR3 sequences were found in both patients and controls but appeared to be highly expressed in patients and within the immunodominant clones of the patients. No significant difference in CD8+ Simpson's diversity was found between patients and healthy controls (P=0.060).

The CDR3 runs 14 amino acids, cysteine and phenylalanine included. Only the CDR3 part of the read is kept: 42 bases, read in frame from the first base. For CDR1 and CDR2, the germline V gene (reference sequence) lists WNHNN and SYGVQD. V and J are truncated by 5 bases and 6 bases respectively, leaving an intervening sequence of 17 bases. In this study, sorted CD4+ and CD8+ T cells from the blood of healthy subjects and of severe aplastic anemia patients had their TCR repertoires deep-sequenced. Ficoll-Paque density gradient centrifugation was used to isolate peripheral blood mononuclear cells. Before DNA extraction, CD4+ and CD8+ T cells were sorted with FACS or magnetic beads.

The chain couples TRBV10-1 to TRBJ2-7, with the D call perhaps TRBD1 or TRBD2, as 6 bases match in each case. The clonotype was recovered from a human donor in good health, serving as a control. Sequencing was performed on sorted CD4+, CD8+, or CD8+CD57+ T cells (not recorded which) from PBMCs. The CDR3 region: CASSKGGSYAEQYF. In nucleotides, the sequence is TGCGCCAGCAGTAAAGGGGGGAGTTACGCCGAGCAGTACTTC.